A selection of T cell receptor beta chains follows, all from one sample in a study of PD-1 blockade in classical Hodgkin lymphoma. Data came from immunoSEQ multiplex PCR; TCRdb stores just in-frame clones and leaves some out. The sample records some 5,500 clones, less than 55% being singletons. The sequencing used CD8+ T cells from blood, collected at baseline. All receptors come from a human donor with classical Hodgkin lymphoma. Both conserved end residues are trimmed from each CDR3.

J gene	V gene	CDR3 protein
NA	TRBV28	ASSPVSESYEQY
TRBJ1-6	TRBV11-3	ASSLETESSYNSPLH
TRBJ2-1	TRBV11-3	ASSLFSGSSYNEQF
TRBJ2-7	TRBV27	ASSLSGNFYEQY
TRBJ1-5	TRBV6-6	ASSYPPMDSNQPQH
TRBJ1-1	TRBV27	ASRTIMNTEAF
TRBJ2-7	TRBV29-1	SVAPGLAGLSYEQY
TRBJ2-1	TRBV4-1	ASSQERTRVDEQF
TRBJ2-7	TRBV27	ASKASYEQY
TRBJ2-1	TRBV7-6	ASSLRTGDYNEQF
TRBJ2-7	TRBV6-5	ASSYGASGYRYEQY
TRBJ1-1	TRBV5-1	ASSRGQGYPPEAF
TRBJ2-2	TRBV6-1	AAPAIHTGELF
TRBJ2-3	TRBV4-1	ASRFDLAGGTDTQY
TRBJ2-1	TRBV19	ASSMDHSYNEQF